This T cell receptor beta chain was captured in a study of shared clonotypes between healthy human individuals. Broader study findings: Donors were few, which limited the genetic and exposure-history diversity represented.

Germline CDR1 SGHAT, CDR2 FQNNGV. V gave up 5 bases and J gave up 1 base, with 14 bases separating them. This CDR3 comprises 15 residues. Sequencing used immunoSEQ multiplex PCR; TCRdb keeps in-frame clones, though not all of them. The profile covers 2 million to 3 million clones, with 90% to 95% appearing a single time and approximately 0.37% taken by the ten largest. This clone was recorded only once. Antigen specificity is unknown. This receptor was taken from a man aged 18 to 35 in good health. Some clones in this sample may be carry-over from other donors' samples. Sample: naive CD4+ T cells from PBMCs. Regarding subset: CD45RA+ positively selected. V and J are TRBV11-2 and TRBJ1-1, with D perhaps matching TRBD1 (6 bases). CDR3 bases: TGTGCCAGCAGCCGCATACAGGGCACGAACACTGAAGCTTTCTTT. Its translation is CASSRIQGTNTEAFF. The variable domain in full, completed from reference TRBV11-2 and TRBJ1-1, reads EAGVAQSPRYKIIEKRQSVAFWCNPISGHATLYWYQQILGQGPKLLIQFQNNGVVDDSQLPKDRFSAERLKGVDSTLKIQPAKLEDSAVYLCASSRIQGTNTEAFFGQGTRLTVV.